This T cell receptor (beta chain) originates from a study of CD4 T cells in relation to SARS-CoV-2 and coronaviruses (dated by TCRdb to the early 2020s). Regarding the study in general: In the ViraFEST assay, PBMCs were cultured with antigen for about eleven days, after which TCR beta CDR3s were sequenced to identify antigen-specific clonal expansions. Across all 12 patients in the convalescent cohort, the median age was roughly 38 years, with a range of roughly 21 to 72 years. Among the approximately 12 convalescent patients, 8 males and 4 females were included, and two of the subjects were Hispanic. Shared crossreactive spike epitopes were mapped to their HLA restriction using patient-derived lymphoblastoid cell lines. At the level of individual TCR clonotypes, the study evaluated whether memory CD4+ T cells crossreact between the spike proteins of SARS-CoV-2 and those of common cold coronaviruses. Samples from a few pre-COVID donors and the naive versus memory experiments were sequenced with the Adaptive Biotechnologies TCR-sequencing kit; other data were Illumina-based. A different TCR-beta assay, based on Illumina, was used to sequence expansion assays from other donors in the study.

General findings and caveats noted by the study authors: Roughly 64% of donors had memory CD4+ clonotypes that crossrecognized SARS-CoV-2 and at least one common cold coronavirus spike. Small numbers of patients and of tested TCRs limited the study. Sequencing naive versus memory cells indicated that the assay picks up memory recall responses, not primary responses primed during culture. Compared with monoreactive clones, crossreactive clones had significantly weaker SARS-CoV-2-driven expansion, a result consistent with antigenic imprinting. Crossreactivity analysis was centred on spike protein, so crossreactivity against other viral proteins was not assessed. No donor contributed both pre-pandemic and post-infection samples, which limited tracing the source of pre-existing responses.

With regard to this clone: Its antigen has not been determined. No base-level quality is on record; no much larger clone is a single base apart.

DNA from CEF-cultured naive and memory CD4+ T cells underwent immunoSEQ TCR-beta sequencing at survey level. In the source study's methods: During preprocessing, nonproductive sequences were removed, along with CDR3s that did not begin with C, did not end with F or W, or were shorter than 7 amino acids. Antigen-specific clonotypes were called with the MANAFEST web app, based on expansion relative to reference and other culture wells. To be counted as positive, a clone had to show significant expansion compared with the reference culture, at an FDR below 0.05, in 2 of 3 replicate wells. Positive clones also required significant expansion versus all other tandem wells and an odds ratio above 5. Cultured and uncultured naive and memory CD4+ repertoires were searched for previously identified spike- and CEF-reactive CDR3s. CDR3 homology was measured as pairwise Levenshtein distance, computed with the stringdist R package after trimming three terminal residues from each end. Not all clones reach the TCRdb copy of this immuneACCESS table, which keeps in-frame sequences only. Checked studies attribute under half of the gap to unresolved V genes and leave the rest unexplained. That table supplies the V and J calls and clone size; D and trimming were determined from the DNA. The sample records 41,000 or so clones, about 80% of which are singletons. The ten largest clones take up about 1.2% of the sample.

The CDR3 numbers 16 residues from cysteine through phenylalanine. Only the CDR3 DNA is retained, 48 bases long and in frame from the first base. Trimming at the junction amounts to 1 base on V and 2 bases on J, and the germline ends lie 9 bases apart. The germline V gene (reference sequence) specifies LGHDT as CDR1 and YNNKEL as CDR2. Naive and memory CD4+ T cells were separated from cryopreserved PBMCs by first enriching for CD4 and then performing EasySep naive CD4+ T cell enrichment. Sorted naive or memory CD4+ T cells (approximately 10^5) were cultured 1:1 with T cell-depleted PBMCs and CEF peptides for about ten days. Triplicate replicate wells were generally used for each peptide culture condition. Ficoll-Paque PLUS gradient centrifugation was used to isolate PBMCs from either whole blood or leukapheresis product. PBMCs were either used fresh in the expansion assay or cryopreserved at -140 degrees C. The QIAamp Micro DNA Kit was used to extract genomic DNA from the CD4+ T cells.

The sequence was collected from an adult with COVID-19. The receptor chain draws on TRBV3-1 (or the pseudogene TRBV3-2) and TRBJ2-6; the D gene is not confidently resolved. The sample taken for sequencing was naive CD4+ T cells from PBMCs, cultured in vitro. Per the publication, the cell subset or site label means: naive CD4+ T cells isolated by negative enrichment. The CDR3 sequence is CASSQASSAGANVLTF. The DNA is as follows: TGTGCCAGCAGCCAAGCGTCGAGTGCTGGGGCCAACGTCCTGACTTTC.